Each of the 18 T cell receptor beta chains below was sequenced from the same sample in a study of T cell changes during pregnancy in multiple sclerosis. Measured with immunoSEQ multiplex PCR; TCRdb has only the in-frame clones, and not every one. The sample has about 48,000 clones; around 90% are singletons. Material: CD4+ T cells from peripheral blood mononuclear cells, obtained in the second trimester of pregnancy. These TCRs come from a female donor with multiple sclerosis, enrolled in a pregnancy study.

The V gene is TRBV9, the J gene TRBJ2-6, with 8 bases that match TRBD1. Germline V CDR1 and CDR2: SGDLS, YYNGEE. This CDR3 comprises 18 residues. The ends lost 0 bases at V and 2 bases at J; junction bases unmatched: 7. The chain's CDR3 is CASSVETGGLAGANVLTF. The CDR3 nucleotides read TGTGCCAGCAGCGTAGAAACAGGGGGGCTTGCTGGGGCCAACGTCCTGACTTTC.

Here the CDR3 reads CASRSRRLADSYNEQFF. For the CDR3, the DNA is TGTGCCAGCCGATCTAGGCGGCTAGCGGACTCCTACAATGAGCAGTTCTTC. V is TRBV11-2 and J is TRBJ2-1, with 7 bases fitting TRBD2. The length of the CDR3 is 17 residues. With V trimmed by 8 bases and J by 0 bases, 13 bases remained unmatched. Germline CDR1 is SGHAT and CDR2 is FQNNGV.

The CDR3 spells CSVLLKRNIQYF. The CDR3, as DNA: TGCAGCGTTCTCCTCAAGAGGAACATTCAGTACTTC. This chain uses TRBV29-1 with TRBJ2-4; unclear D gene. This CDR3 is 12 amino acids long. Per germline, CDR1 SQVTM and CDR2 ANQGSEA. The V end lost 5 bases, the J end lost 7 bases, and 12 bases lay between the germline ends.

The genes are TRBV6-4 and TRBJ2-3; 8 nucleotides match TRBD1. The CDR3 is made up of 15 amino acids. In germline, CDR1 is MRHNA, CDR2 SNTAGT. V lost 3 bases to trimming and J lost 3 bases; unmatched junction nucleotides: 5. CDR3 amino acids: CASSEGQGRTDTQYF. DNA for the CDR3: TGTGCCAGCAGTGAAGGACAGGGTCGGACAGATACGCAGTATTTT.

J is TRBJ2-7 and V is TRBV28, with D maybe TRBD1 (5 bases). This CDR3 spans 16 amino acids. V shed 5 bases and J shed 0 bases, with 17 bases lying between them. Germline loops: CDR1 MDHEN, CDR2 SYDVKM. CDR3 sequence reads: CASSDSKKKPSYEQYF. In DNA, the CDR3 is TGTGCCAGCAGTGACAGCAAGAAAAAACCCTCCTACGAGCAGTACTTC.

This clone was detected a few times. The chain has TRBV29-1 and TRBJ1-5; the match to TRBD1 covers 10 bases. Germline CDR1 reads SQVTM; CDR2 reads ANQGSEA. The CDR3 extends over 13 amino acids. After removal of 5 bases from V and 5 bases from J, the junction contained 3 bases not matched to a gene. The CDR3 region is CSVSGQGDQPQHF. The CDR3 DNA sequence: TGCAGCGTTTCTGGACAGGGGGATCAGCCCCAGCATTTT. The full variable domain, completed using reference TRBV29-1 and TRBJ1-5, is SAVISQKPSRDICQRGTSLTIQCQVDSQVTMMFWYRQQPGQSLTLIATANQGSEATYESGFVIDKFPISRPNLTFSTLTVSNMSPEDSSIYLCSVSGQGDQPQHFGDGTRLSIL.

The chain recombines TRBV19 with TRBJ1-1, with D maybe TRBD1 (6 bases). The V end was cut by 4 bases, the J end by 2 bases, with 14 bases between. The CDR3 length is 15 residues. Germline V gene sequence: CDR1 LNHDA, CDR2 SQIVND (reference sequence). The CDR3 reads CASSTIDRSNTEAFF. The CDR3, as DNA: TGTGCCAGTAGTACGATAGACAGGAGCAACACTGAAGCTTTCTTT.

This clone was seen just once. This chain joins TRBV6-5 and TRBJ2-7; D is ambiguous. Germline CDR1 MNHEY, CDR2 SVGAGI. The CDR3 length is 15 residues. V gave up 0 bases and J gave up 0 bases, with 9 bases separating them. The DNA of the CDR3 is TGTGCCAGCAGTTACTCTTATGGCCACTCCTACGAGCAGTACTTC. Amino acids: CASSYSYGHSYEQYF.

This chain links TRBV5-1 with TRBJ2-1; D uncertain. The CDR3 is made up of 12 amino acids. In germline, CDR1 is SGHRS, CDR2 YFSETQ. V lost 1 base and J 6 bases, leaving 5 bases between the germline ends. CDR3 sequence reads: CASSLTSNEQFF. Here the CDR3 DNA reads TGCGCCAGCAGCTTGACTTCCAATGAGCAGTTCTTC.

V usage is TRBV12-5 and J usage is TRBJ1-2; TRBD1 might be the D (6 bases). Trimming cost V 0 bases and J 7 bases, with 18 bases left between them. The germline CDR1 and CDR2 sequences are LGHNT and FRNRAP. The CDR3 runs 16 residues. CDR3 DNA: TGTGCTAGTGGTTTGGTAGTGGGCAGGGGAAGATTTGGCTACACCTTC. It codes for CASGLVVGRGRFGYTF.

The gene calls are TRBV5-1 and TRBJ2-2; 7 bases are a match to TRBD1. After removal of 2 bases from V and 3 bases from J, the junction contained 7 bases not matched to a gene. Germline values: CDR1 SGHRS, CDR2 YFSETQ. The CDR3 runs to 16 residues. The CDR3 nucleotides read TGCGCCAGCAGCTTTTGGTCAGGGGGAGACACCGGGGAGCTGTTTTTT. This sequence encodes CASSFWSGGDTGELFF.

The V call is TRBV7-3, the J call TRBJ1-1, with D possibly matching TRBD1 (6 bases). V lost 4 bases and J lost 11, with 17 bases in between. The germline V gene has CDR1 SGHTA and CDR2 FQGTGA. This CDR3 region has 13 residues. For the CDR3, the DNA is TGTGCCAGCAGCTCCCCTATACAGGGAAGGGCTTTCTTT. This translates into CASSSPIQGRAFF.

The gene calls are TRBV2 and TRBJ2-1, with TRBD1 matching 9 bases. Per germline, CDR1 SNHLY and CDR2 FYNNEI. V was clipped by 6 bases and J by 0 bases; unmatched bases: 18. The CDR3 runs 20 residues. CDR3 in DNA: TGTGCCAGCAGCGTGCCGGGTCCCGGGACAGGGATAAGCTCCTACAATGAGCAGTTCTTC. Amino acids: CASSVPGPGTGISSYNEQFF. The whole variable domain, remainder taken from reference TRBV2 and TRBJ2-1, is EPEVTQTPSHQVTQMGQEVILRCVPISNHLYFYWYRQILGQKVEFLVSFYNNEISEKSEIFDDQFSVERPDGSNFTLKIRSTKLEDSAMYFCASSVPGPGTGISSYNEQFFGPGTRLTVL.

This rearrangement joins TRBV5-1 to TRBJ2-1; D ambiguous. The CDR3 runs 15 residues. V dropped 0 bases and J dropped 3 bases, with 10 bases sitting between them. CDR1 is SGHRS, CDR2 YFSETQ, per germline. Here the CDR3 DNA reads TGCGCCAGCAGCTTGGTGGCAGGCAACTACAATGAGCAGTTCTTC. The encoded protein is CASSLVAGNYNEQFF.

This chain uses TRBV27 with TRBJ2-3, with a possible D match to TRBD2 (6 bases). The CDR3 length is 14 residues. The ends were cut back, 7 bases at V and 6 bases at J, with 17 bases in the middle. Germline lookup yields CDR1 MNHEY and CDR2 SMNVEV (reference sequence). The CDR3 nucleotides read TGTGCCAGCACGGTTAGGCGGGGAGGCGATACGCAGTATTTT. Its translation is CASTVRRGGDTQYF.

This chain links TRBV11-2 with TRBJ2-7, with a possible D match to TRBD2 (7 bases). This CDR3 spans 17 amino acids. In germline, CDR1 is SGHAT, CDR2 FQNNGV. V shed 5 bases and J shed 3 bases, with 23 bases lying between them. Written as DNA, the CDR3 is TGTGCCAGCAGCGTCACCGGGGGGCGGAGGGTAAGCTACGAGCAGTACTTC. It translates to CASSVTGGRRVSYEQYF.

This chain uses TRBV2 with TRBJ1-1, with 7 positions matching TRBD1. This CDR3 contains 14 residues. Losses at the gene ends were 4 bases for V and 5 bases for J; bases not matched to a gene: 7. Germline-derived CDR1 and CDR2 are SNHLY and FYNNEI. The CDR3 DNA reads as TGTGCCAGCAGTGGGGCAGGGGGTAGTACTGAAGCTTTCTTT. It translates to CASSGAGGSTEAFF.

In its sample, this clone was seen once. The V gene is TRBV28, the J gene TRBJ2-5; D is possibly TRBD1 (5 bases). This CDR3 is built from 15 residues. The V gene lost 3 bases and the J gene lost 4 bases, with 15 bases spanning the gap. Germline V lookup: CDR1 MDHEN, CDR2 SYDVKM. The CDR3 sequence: CASSLGRLGGETQYF. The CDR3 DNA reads TGTGCCAGCAGTTTGGGGCGGTTGGGTGGAGAGACCCAGTACTTC.